This paragraph reports one TCR beta chain. The sample holds other DNA sequences that translate to the same CDR3. CDR1 KGHSH and CDR2 LQKENI come from the germline V gene. V lost 6 bases to trimming and J lost 1 base, with 9 bases between them. This CDR3 contains 13 residues. These data originate in a study of blood T cell repertoires in COVID-19. Background on the study: Samples representing acute and convalescent COVID-19 were sourced from the United States, Italy and Spain.

The authors' processing: The authors estimated nucleated cell counts from reference gene primer amplification. Data came from immunoSEQ multiplex PCR; TCRdb stores just in-frame clones and leaves some out. Clone size and the V and J calls come from that table; the DNA yielded D and trimming. In the table there are some 240,000 clones, around four fifths of which are singletons. The genes are TRBV18 and TRBJ1-1; D might be TRBD1 (5 bases). The receptor was isolated from a woman in her seventies with COVID-19, enrolled during active disease. The source material was peripheral blood. The CDR3 region is CASSLGENTEAFF. The CDR3 DNA reads as TGTGCCAGCTCTTTAGGGGAGAACACTGAAGCTTTCTTT.